This entry is about one T cell receptor (beta chain). The data derive from a study of blood T cell repertoires in COVID-19. The repertoire was sequenced with immunoSEQ multiplex PCR; TCRdb's copy has only in-frame clones and lacks some. The sample contains 62,000 or so clones, 80% to 90% of which appear only once. Germline CDR1 and CDR2: SGHDT and YYEEEE. CDR3 length: 13 residues. V was pared by 5 bases and J by 5 bases, with 14 bases between. This chain uses TRBV5-6 with TRBJ2-7; maybe TRBD1 (5 bases). This sequence was found in a human donor in a cohort sampled during active COVID-19. The sequenced sample consisted of peripheral blood. The CDR3 nucleotides read TGTGCCAGCAGTCCTCCAGGGTACCACGAGCAGTACTTC. Its protein product is CASSPPGYHEQYF.